This T cell receptor (beta chain) was observed in a study of T-cell reconstitution after alpha-beta-depleted transplantation in children. Unique molecular identifiers were used to barcode this TCRbeta library. Each CDR3 protein is one row after TCRdb ran MiXCR on the PCR reads. The sample has about 350,000 distinct CDR3 sequences; about an eighth are singletons. The germline V gene has CDR1 MNHEY and CDR2 SVGEGT. With V trimmed by 2 bases and J by 3 bases, 5 bases remained unmatched. The CDR3 contains 15 residues. The TCR was taken from a human donor who donated a stem cell graft to a child with Fanconi anemia. The chain employs TRBV6-2 or TRBV6-3 and TRBJ2-3, with TRBD2 matching 7 bases. Sequenced here: PBMCs, sampled from the stem cell graft. The CDR3 DNA sequence: TGTGCCAGCAGTTACGGCGGGAGTGGGACAGATACGCAGTATTTT. Protein: CASSYGGSGTDTQYF.